This TCR beta chain came from a study of cytomegalovirus exposure and HLA in healthy donors. Study observations and caveats: By HLA locus, TCR association rates varied in a later analysis, with DRB1 showing the most and HLA-C the fewest. Later on, a genetic analysis was performed. It linked a missense variant in DCLRE1C with V- and J-gene trimming of TCR beta. Among TCR beta chains, those listed as cytomegalovirus-associated numbered some 170. Researchers had no immune exposure information except CMV serostatus available.

With 4 bases clipped from V and 5 bases from J, the junction kept 10 bases outside the gene matches. The germline CDR1 and CDR2 sequences are MNHEY and SMNVEV (reference sequence). This CDR3 comprises 15 residues. As regards this clone: Its specificity is unknown.

The primer mix had 60 Vbeta and 13 Jbeta primers. Here immunoSEQ multiplex PCR was the method, and the copy in TCRdb shows in-frame clones only, minus some. The sample shows 140,000 or so clones, 72% of them seen only once. The clonotype comes from a man aged 40-49 years in good health and CMV-seronegative. Sequencing input: PBMCs. The chain is built from TRBV27 and TRBJ2-7; 8 bases map to TRBD2. CDR3 amino acids: CASSSGTRNPHEQYF. The CDR3, as DNA: TGTGCCAGCAGTTCAGGGACTAGGAATCCCCACGAGCAGTACTTC.